The 31 T cell receptor beta chains presented below share a single source sample, sequenced in a study of blood T cell repertoires in COVID-19. The table came from immunoSEQ multiplex PCR; TCRdb's copy has only in-frame clones and leaves some out. Found here are about 200,000 clones, roughly 89% of them singletons; the top ten hold roughly 6.4%. What was sequenced was peripheral blood. These receptors were taken from a man aged 55 to 70 who had recovered from COVID-19.

The chain links TRBV5-4 to TRBJ1-2, with a weak D call TRBD1 (5 bases). Germline V lookup: CDR1 SGHNT, CDR2 YYREEE (reference sequence). This CDR3 comprises 13 residues. V shed 0 bases and J shed 6 bases, with 9 bases lying between them. The CDR3 is CASSLVGADGYTF. The CDR3 DNA reads TGTGCCAGCAGCTTGGTAGGGGCGGATGGCTACACCTTC.

The chain recombines TRBV19 with TRBJ1-1; TRBD1 might be the D (6 bases). Germline V gene sequence: CDR1 LNHDA, CDR2 SQIVND (reference sequence). CDR3 size: 15 residues. Trimming cost V 4 bases and J 3 bases, with 15 bases left between them. CDR3 protein: CASSKQGGGDTEAFF. The CDR3 DNA is TGTGCCAGTAGTAAACAGGGTGGGGGCGACACTGAAGCTTTCTTT.

The chain uses TRBV6-5 and TRBJ1-1; TRBD1 matches 8 bases. The CDR3 runs 14 residues. The V and J ends lost 7 bases and 4 bases, in that order; junction bases with no gene match: 8. CDR1 MNHEY and CDR2 SVGAGI come from the germline V gene. The CDR3 is CASNPWQGATEAFF. DNA for the CDR3: TGTGCCAGCAATCCCTGGCAGGGGGCCACTGAAGCTTTCTTT.

This clone was counted a few times. This chain links TRBV7-8 with TRBJ1-2; 7 positions match TRBD1. The CDR3 length is 15 residues. V was clipped by 5 bases and J by 8 bases; unmatched bases: 14. The germline V gene has CDR1 SGHVS and CDR2 FQNEAQ. This CDR3 reads CASSPYSTGAVGYTF. The CDR3 DNA follows: TGTGCCAGCAGCCCCTATTCAACAGGGGCCGTAGGCTACACCTTC. Full variable domain (missing parts from reference TRBV7-8 and TRBJ1-2): GAGVSQSPRYKVAKRGQDVALRCDPISGHVSLFWYQQALGQGPEFLTYFQNEAQLDKSGLPSDRFFAERPEGSVSTLKIQRTQQEDSAVYLCASSPYSTGAVGYTFGSGTRLTVV.

The V and J genes are TRBV5-8 and TRBJ2-7, with 9 bases fitting TRBD1. Germline CDR1 SGHTS, CDR2 YDEGEE. This CDR3 is built from 14 residues. Trimming removed 4 bases from V and 7 bases from J; junction bases left unmatched: 9. This chain's CDR3 is CASSTDRGLCEQYF. Here the CDR3 DNA reads TGTGCCAGCAGCACCGACAGGGGGTTGTGTGAGCAGTACTTC.

CDR3 sequence reads: CASSLASSYNEQFF. In DNA form, the CDR3 reads TGCGCCAGCAGCTTGGCCTCCAGCTACAATGAGCAGTTCTTC. The chain couples TRBV5-1 to TRBJ2-1; D unresolved. Germline assignment: CDR1 SGHRS and CDR2 YFSETQ. The length of the CDR3 is 14 residues. V was trimmed by 0 bases and J by 3 bases, leaving 7 bases between them. The full variable domain, rest sourced from reference TRBV5-1 and TRBJ2-1, is KAGVTQTPRYLIKTRGQQVTLSCSPISGHRSVSWYQQTPGQGLQFLFEYFSETQRNKGNFPGRFSGRQFSNSRSEMNVSTLELGDSALYLCASSLASSYNEQFFGPGTRLTVL.

This clone was counted once. The chain combines TRBV6-1 with TRBJ1-1; D is perhaps TRBD1 (5 bases). The CDR3 has 12 residues. The V and J ends lost 2 bases and 11 bases respectively, with 12 bases between them. Germline V gives CDR1 MNHNS, CDR2 SASEGT. The CDR3, as DNA: TGTGCCAGCAGTGAACAGGGAGGTCGGGCTTTCTTT. Its translation: CASSEQGGRAFF.

J is TRBJ2-7 and V is TRBV9, with D uncertain. Germline values: CDR1 SGDLS, CDR2 YYNGEE. The V end was cut by 5 bases, the J end by 3 bases, with 12 bases between. This CDR3 comprises 13 residues. For the CDR3, the DNA is TGTGCCAGCAGTGCCCCCCCCTACTACGAGCAGTACTTC. It specifies CASSAPPYYEQYF.

The rearrangement links TRBV10-2 to TRBJ2-5; TRBD2 is a possible D gene (6 bases). CDR1 and CDR2 from the germline V gene are WSHSY and SAAADI. This CDR3 region has 14 residues. The ends were cut back, 8 bases at V and 0 bases at J, with 13 bases in the middle. CDR3 DNA: TGCGCCAGCGGCCTAGGAGGGAACCAAGAGACCCAGTACTTC. This gives the protein CASGLGGNQETQYF.

The chain has TRBV15 and TRBJ2-5; possible D gene TRBD1, 6 bases. The CDR3 length is 15 residues. Germline V lookup: CDR1 LNHNV, CDR2 YYDKDF (reference sequence). V lost 3 bases and J lost 4, with 15 bases in between. The CDR3 coding sequence is TGTGCCACCAGCAGGGGGGACATGGGGCGAGAGACCCAGTACTTC. It translates to CATSRGDMGRETQYF.

The chain is built from TRBV19 and TRBJ1-6, with 7 bases that match TRBD1. The germline V gene encodes CDR1 LNHDA and CDR2 SQIVND (reference sequence). This CDR3 comprises 14 residues. The V segment lost 5 bases and the J segment 5 bases; nucleotides outside the gene matches: 3. The CDR3 nucleotides are TGTGCCAGTAGTTCCGGGACAGATAATTCACCCCTCCACTTT. Its protein is CASSSGTDNSPLHF.

This clone is medium-sized. The chain combines TRBV19 with TRBJ2-5, with 10 nucleotides matching TRBD2. V lost 4 bases and J lost 5; bases outside the gene matches: 7. This CDR3 has 15 amino acids. Looked up from germline, CDR1 is LNHDA and CDR2 is SQIVND (reference sequence). The DNA for the CDR3 is TGTGCCAGTAGTAAGACTAGCGGGTCGTTGGAGACCCAGTACTTC. Translating gives CASSKTSGSLETQYF.

V gene TRBV7-7 combines with J gene TRBJ2-5; D perhaps matches TRBD2 (7 bases). The ends were cut back, 1 base at V and 5 bases at J, with 14 bases in the middle. This CDR3 spans 15 amino acids. Germline CDR1 and CDR2: SSHAT and FNYEAQ (reference sequence). CDR3 residues: CASSLEKGGMETQYF. The DNA of the CDR3 is TGTGCCAGCAGCTTAGAGAAGGGGGGGATGGAGACCCAGTACTTC.

The V call is TRBV13, the J call TRBJ2-5; 8 bases agree with TRBD1. This CDR3 is 13 amino acids long. V lost 8 bases, J lost 5 bases, and 7 bases stayed unmatched. Germline V gene data show CDR1 as PRHDT and CDR2 as FYEKMQ (reference sequence). CDR3 in DNA: TGTGCCAGCCGACAGGGGCCAGGGGAGACCCAGTACTTC. Its protein is CASRQGPGETQYF.

The gene calls are TRBV28 and TRBJ1-6; D may be TRBD1 (6 bases). The CDR3 length is 16 residues. The germline V gene encodes CDR1 MDHEN and CDR2 SYDVKM. Trimming pared 4 bases from V and 8 bases from J, leaving 18 bases between. CDR3 in amino acids: CASSSGQRAIHSPLHF. The CDR3 nucleotides are TGTGCCAGCAGTTCTGGACAGAGGGCGATCCATTCACCCCTCCACTTT.

This CDR3 reads CASSSDLAYEQYF. CDR3 nucleotides: TGTGCCAGCAGTTCGGACTTAGCCTACGAGCAGTACTTC. The rearrangement joins TRBV6-5 to TRBJ2-7; maybe TRBD2 (5 bases). The V and J ends lost 4 bases and 2 bases respectively, with 9 bases between them. Germline CDR1 MNHEY, CDR2 SVGAGI. CDR3 size: 13 residues.

The J gene is TRBJ2-2, the V gene TRBV5-1, with TRBD1 matching over 8 bases. This CDR3 spans 14 amino acids. J lost 6 bases, V lost 5 bases, and 6 bases had no gene match. The germline CDR1 and CDR2 sequences are SGHRS and YFSETQ. The CDR3 reads CASRGQGASGELFF. The CDR3, as DNA: TGCGCCAGCAGAGGCCAGGGGGCATCCGGGGAGCTGTTTTTT.

A single count supports this clone. The V gene is TRBV7-9, the J gene TRBJ2-1; D is ambiguous. Germline loops: CDR1 SEHNR, CDR2 FQNEAQ (reference sequence). CDR3 length equals 13 residues. Trimming removed 5 bases at V and 4 bases at J, with 9 bases between. The CDR3 here is CASSQSSYNEQFF. The CDR3 DNA follows: TGTGCCAGCAGCCAGTCATCTTACAATGAGCAGTTCTTC.

V usage is TRBV7-9 and J usage is TRBJ2-2; possibly TRBD2 for D (6 bases). This CDR3 has 16 residues. The V gene's germline CDR1 is SEHNR and CDR2 FQNEAQ (reference sequence). The V end was cut by 0 bases, the J end by 4 bases, with 12 bases between. This CDR3 is CASSLASGRGTGELFF. Written as DNA, the CDR3 is TGTGCCAGCAGCTTAGCGTCCGGGCGGGGCACCGGGGAGCTGTTTTTT. The full variable domain, completed using reference TRBV7-9 and TRBJ2-2, is DTGVSQNPRHKITKRGQNVTFRCDPISEHNRLYWYRQTLGQGPEFLTYFQNEAQLEKSRLLSDRFSAERPKGSFSTLEIQRTEQGDSAMYLCASSLASGRGTGELFFGEGSRLTVL.

V usage is TRBV7-9 and J usage is TRBJ2-7; 7 nucleotides align to TRBD1. Germline lookup yields CDR1 SEHNR and CDR2 FQNEAQ (reference sequence). The trim removed 5 bases at V and 1 base at J, leaving 11 bases unmatched. This CDR3 is built from 16 residues. CDR3 nucleotide sequence: TGTGCCAGCAGCCCCCAGAGGGGGCTATCATCCTACGAGCAGTACTTC. Its translation: CASSPQRGLSSYEQYF.

The chain recombines TRBV25-1 with TRBJ1-2; D is possibly TRBD1 (6 bases). V lost 6 bases, J lost 4 bases, and 15 bases lay in between. CDR1 and CDR2 (germline): MGHDK, SYGVNS. The length of the CDR3 is 14 residues. The CDR3 loop is CASSPGGAGYGYTF. CDR3 in DNA: TGTGCCAGCAGCCCTGGGGGCGCAGGCTATGGCTACACCTTC.

This clone was observed a single time. The chain is built from TRBV6-5 and TRBJ2-7; weak D call: TRBD1 (6 bases). Germline CDR1 is MNHEY and CDR2 is SVGAGI. V lost 6 bases, J lost 3 bases, and 18 bases lay in between. CDR3 size: 15 residues. In DNA, the CDR3 is TGTGCCAGCAGGCTCCGGGACACCCAAGGCTACGAGCAGTACTTC. Its translation is CASRLRDTQGYEQYF.

V is TRBV27 and J is TRBJ1-4; D is unresolved. The V end was cut by 3 bases, the J end by 5 bases, with 4 bases between. Germline V gives CDR1 MNHEY, CDR2 SMNVEV (reference sequence). The length of the CDR3 is 12 residues. In DNA, the CDR3 is TGTGCCAGCAGTTTCCGGAATGAAAAACTGTTTTTT. This sequence encodes CASSFRNEKLFF.

J is TRBJ1-5 and V is TRBV19; 7 bases are shared with TRBD1. Trimming at V came to 8 bases and at J to 1 base, leaving 8 bases not matched to a gene. The germline V gene encodes CDR1 LNHDA and CDR2 SQIVND (reference sequence). The CDR3 extends over 15 amino acids. The CDR3: CASSQGGRSNQPQHF. The CDR3 nucleotides are TGTGCCAGTTCTCAGGGGGGCCGAAGCAATCAGCCCCAGCATTTT.

This chain links TRBV3-1 (or the pseudogene TRBV3-2) with TRBJ2-1; 10 bases align to TRBD1. Germline values: CDR1 LGHDT, CDR2 YNNKEL (reference sequence). The CDR3 covers 15 residues. V lost 1 base and J lost 8; bases outside the gene matches: 5. This CDR3 reads CASSQARDRGDEQFF. CDR3 in DNA: TGTGCCAGCAGCCAAGCGAGGGACAGGGGCGATGAGCAGTTCTTC.

This chain joins TRBV5-1 and TRBJ2-5; 8 bases fit TRBD2. The germline gives CDR1 SGHRS, CDR2 YFSETQ. The CDR3 runs 15 residues. V was clipped by 4 bases and J by 1 base; unmatched bases: 6. CDR3 region: CASSAGLGSQETQYF. The CDR3 region has the DNA TGCGCCAGCAGCGCGGGACTAGGGAGCCAAGAGACCCAGTACTTC.

V gene TRBV3-1 (or the pseudogene TRBV3-2) combines with J gene TRBJ2-7; 8 positions agree with TRBD1. Germline V gene lookup returns CDR1 LGHDT and CDR2 YNNKEL (reference sequence). The CDR3 runs 13 residues. Trimming cost V 6 bases and J 3 bases; bases outside gene matches: 4. As DNA, the CDR3 is TGTGCCAGCAGTCGGACAGGGATCTACGAGCAGTACTTC. This codes for CASSRTGIYEQYF.

The chain uses TRBV18 and TRBJ2-1; tentatively, D is TRBD2 (7 bases). V lost 6 bases, J lost 13 bases, and 16 bases lay in between. CDR3 length equals 12 residues. Germline V CDR1 and CDR2: KGHSH, LQKENI. The CDR3 DNA reads as TGTGCCAGCTCTGACATCGGGGGGCCACAGTTCTTC. Protein sequence: CASSDIGGPQFF.

This clone was counted a single time. This sequence joins TRBV7-9 and TRBJ2-3; D might be TRBD1 (7 bases). The V and J ends lost 4 bases and 8 bases respectively, with 22 bases between them. This CDR3 comprises 16 residues. Germline V gene lookup returns CDR1 SEHNR and CDR2 FQNEAQ (reference sequence). The DNA for the CDR3 is TGTGCCAGCAGCTCACCAGGGGGGTTTCAGAGGCTTACGCAGTATTTT. It translates to CASSSPGGFQRLTQYF.

This chain connects TRBV6-2 or TRBV6-3 to TRBJ1-1; 8 bases fit TRBD1. Germline CDR1 reads MNHEY; CDR2 reads SVGEGT. The CDR3 spans 16 residues. J gave up 3 bases and V 6 bases, and 12 bases lay outside the gene matches. CDR3 nucleotides: TGTGCCAGCAGCCCTCACCAGACAGGGGAGGACACTGAAGCTTTCTTT. Translation gives CASSPHQTGEDTEAFF.

The chain carries TRBV3-1 (or the pseudogene TRBV3-2) and TRBJ2-1; TRBD2 agrees at 14 bases. The germline CDR1 and CDR2 sequences are LGHDT and YNNKEL (reference sequence). V trimming: 6 bases; J trimming: 0 bases; junction bases outside the gene matches: 13. The CDR3 extends over 20 amino acids. The CDR3 region is CASSPIPGLAGAPSYNEQFF. CDR3 nucleotide sequence: TGTGCCAGCAGTCCGATCCCGGGACTAGCGGGAGCCCCCTCCTACAATGAGCAGTTCTTC.